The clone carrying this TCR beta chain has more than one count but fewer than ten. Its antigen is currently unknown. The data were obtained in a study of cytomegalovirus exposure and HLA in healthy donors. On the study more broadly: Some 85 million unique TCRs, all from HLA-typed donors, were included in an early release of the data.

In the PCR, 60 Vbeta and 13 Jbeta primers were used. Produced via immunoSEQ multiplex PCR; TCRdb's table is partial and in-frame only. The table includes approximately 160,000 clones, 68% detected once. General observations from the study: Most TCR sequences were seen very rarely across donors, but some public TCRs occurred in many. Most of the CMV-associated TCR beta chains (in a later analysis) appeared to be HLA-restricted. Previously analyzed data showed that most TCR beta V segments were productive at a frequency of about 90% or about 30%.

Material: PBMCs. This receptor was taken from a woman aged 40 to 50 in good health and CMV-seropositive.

For the CDR3, the DNA is TGTGCCAGCAGTTCTGGACAGGGAGGCAATCAGCCCCAGCATTTT. As protein: CASSSGQGGNQPQHF. The chain has TRBV6-5 and TRBJ1-5, with 8 bases identical to TRBD1. V lost 4 bases and J lost 2; bases outside the gene matches: 4. The germline CDR1 and CDR2 sequences are MNHEY and SVGAGI. The CDR3 sequence is 15 residues long.